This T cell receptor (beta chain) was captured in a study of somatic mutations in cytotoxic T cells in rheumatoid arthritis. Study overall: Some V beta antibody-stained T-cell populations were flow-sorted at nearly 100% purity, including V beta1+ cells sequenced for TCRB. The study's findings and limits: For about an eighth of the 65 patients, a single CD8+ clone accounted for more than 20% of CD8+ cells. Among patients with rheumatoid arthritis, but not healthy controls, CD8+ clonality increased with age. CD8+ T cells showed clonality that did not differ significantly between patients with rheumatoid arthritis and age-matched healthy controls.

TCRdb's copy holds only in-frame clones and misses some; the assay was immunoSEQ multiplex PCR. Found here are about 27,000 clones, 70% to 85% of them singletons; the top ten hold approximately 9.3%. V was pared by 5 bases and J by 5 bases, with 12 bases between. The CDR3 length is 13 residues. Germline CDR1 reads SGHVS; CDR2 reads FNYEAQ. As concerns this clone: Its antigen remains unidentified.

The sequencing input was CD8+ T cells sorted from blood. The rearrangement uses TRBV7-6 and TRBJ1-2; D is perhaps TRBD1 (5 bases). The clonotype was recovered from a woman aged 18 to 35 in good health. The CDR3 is CASSPGYRYGYTF. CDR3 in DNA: TGTGCCAGCAGCCCAGGGTACCGTTATGGCTACACCTTC. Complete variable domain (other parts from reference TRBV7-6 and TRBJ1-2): GAGVSQSPRYKVTKRGQDVALRCDPISGHVSLYWYRQALGQGPEFLTYFNYEAQQDKSGLPNDRFSAERPEGSISTLTIQRTEQRDSAMYRCASSPGYRYGYTFGSGTRLTVV.